A single sample is the source of the 25 T cell receptor beta chains below, sequenced in a study of shared clonotypes between healthy human individuals. Measured with immunoSEQ multiplex PCR; TCRdb has only the in-frame clones, and not every one. The sample records around 2.1 million clones, around 95% being singletons. The sequencing sample was made of naive CD4+ T cells sorted from blood. Described subset: CD45RA+ positively selected. Source of these receptors: a man between 18 and 35 years old in good health.

The V and J genes are TRBV19 and TRBJ1-1; D gene unclear. Between the trimmed V and J ends, which lost 4 bases and 1 base, there was a span of 13 bases. CDR1 and CDR2 (germline): LNHDA, SQIVND (reference sequence). The CDR3 runs 15 residues. Here the CDR3 DNA reads TGTGCCAGTAGTACTACCTTTGGAACGAACACTGAAGCTTTCTTT. Translated, it gives CASSTTFGTNTEAFF.

The chain couples TRBV5-1 to TRBJ2-2; no reliable D call. This CDR3 is built from 18 residues. V lost 6 bases to trimming and J lost 0 bases, with 21 bases between them. Germline assignment: CDR1 SGHRS and CDR2 YFSETQ. The CDR3 nucleotides read TGCGCCAGCATCCCCCCAGGAATCAATAGTGCGAACACCGGGGAGCTGTTTTTT. Its protein product is CASIPPGINSANTGELFF.

CDR3 in DNA: TGTGCCAGCAGCCCCTGGTTTATCGGGGGGGCCGCGAAGACCCAGTACTTC. This sequence encodes CASSPWFIGGAAKTQYF. V and J are TRBV28 and TRBJ2-5; 8 bases map to TRBD2. The CDR3 sequence is 17 residues long. V was clipped by 6 bases and J by 6 bases; unmatched bases: 18. Germline-derived CDR1 and CDR2 are MDHEN and SYDVKM.

This chain links TRBV5-6 with TRBJ2-7; 9 positions agree with TRBD1. This CDR3 contains 13 residues. J gave up 9 bases and V 0 bases, and 4 bases lay outside the gene matches. The V gene's germline CDR1 is SGHDT and CDR2 YYEEEE. This chain's CDR3 is CASSLETGGRQYF. CDR3 coding DNA: TGTGCCAGCAGCTTGGAGACAGGGGGACGGCAGTACTTC.

The V and J genes are TRBV5-1 and TRBJ2-1; 7 nucleotides match TRBD1. The CDR3 runs 18 residues. Germline V CDR1 and CDR2: SGHRS, YFSETQ. V dropped 1 base and J dropped 0; count of bases not matched to a gene: 10. This CDR3 reads CASSLHRGLTSSYNEQFF. The CDR3 DNA is TGCGCCAGCAGCTTGCACAGGGGTCTAACAAGCTCCTACAATGAGCAGTTCTTC.

This chain links TRBV25-1 with TRBJ1-4; 8 bases match TRBD1. Germline trimming cut 3 bases from V and 4 bases from J; bases unmatched to any gene: 7. From germline, CDR1 is MGHDK and CDR2 SYGVNS. This CDR3 spans 16 amino acids. CDR3 coding DNA: TGTGCCAGCAGTGAGCAGGGGGCGGGTAATAATGAAAAACTGTTTTTT. Residues: CASSEQGAGNNEKLFF.

The chain recombines TRBV7-2 with TRBJ2-5; the D call may be TRBD1 or TRBD2 (5 bases each). V was trimmed by 5 bases and J by 4 bases, leaving 14 bases between them. Germline CDR1 SGHTA, CDR2 FQGNSA. This CDR3 spans 14 amino acids. The CDR3 DNA sequence: TGTGCCAGCAGCCCCGGGGCGAGGTTAGAGACCCAGTACTTC. Translation gives CASSPGARLETQYF. Drawing the rest from reference TRBV7-2 and TRBJ2-5, the complete variable domain is GAGVSQSPSNKVTEKGKDVELRCDPISGHTALYWYRQSLGQGLEFLIYFQGNSAPDKSGLPSDRFSAERTGGSVSTLTIQRTQQEDSAVYLCASSPGARLETQYFGPGTRLLVL.

This clone appeared once. The chain links TRBV9 to TRBJ2-5, with 8 bases aligning to TRBD2. Germline CDR1 is SGDLS and CDR2 is YYNGEE. Trimming at V came to 7 bases and at J to 1 base, leaving 18 bases not matched to a gene. This CDR3 is 18 amino acids long. CDR3 in amino acids: CASARGPSGQTIQETQYF. The CDR3 region has the DNA TGTGCCAGCGCACGGGGGCCTAGCGGGCAGACAATCCAAGAGACCCAGTACTTC.

Points on this clone: Distinct nucleotide sequences in the sample also encode this CDR3. The chain employs TRBV2 and TRBJ2-7; 10 nucleotides align to TRBD1. CDR1 SNHLY and CDR2 FYNNEI come from the germline V gene. V lost 8 bases to trimming and J lost 3 bases; unmatched junction nucleotides: 4. The CDR3 is made up of 13 amino acids. CDR3 region: CASGRDRGYEQYF. CDR3 nucleotide sequence: TGTGCCAGCGGCCGGGACAGGGGCTACGAGCAGTACTTC.

With regard to this clone: The same CDR3 is also encoded by other DNA sequences in this sample. V gene TRBV9 combines with J gene TRBJ2-7; TRBD2 aligns across 11 bases. The CDR3 contains 16 residues. Losses at the gene ends were 0 bases for V and 0 bases for J; bases not matched to a gene: 2. CDR1 and CDR2 (germline): SGDLS, YYNGEE. CDR3 coding DNA: TGTGCCAGCAGCGTAGGACTAGCGGGGCCCTCCTACGAGCAGTACTTC. Residues: CASSVGLAGPSYEQYF.

J is TRBJ1-2 and V is TRBV2, with 10 positions matching TRBD1. J lost 2 bases, V lost 1 base, and 7 bases had no gene match. CDR3 length equals 17 residues. CDR1 and CDR2 (germline): SNHLY, FYNNEI. The CDR3 DNA is TGTGCCAGCAGTGAAGTAGGGACAGGGGTACCCAACTATGGCTACACCTTC. Translating gives CASSEVGTGVPNYGYTF.

This clone appeared a single time. This chain joins TRBV9 and TRBJ2-1; TRBD2 is a possible D gene (5 bases). V lost 2 bases, J lost 4 bases, and 13 bases lay in between. CDR3 length equals 15 residues. Germline V lookup: CDR1 SGDLS, CDR2 YYNGEE. CDR3: CASSVGLLGYNEQFF. In nucleotides, the CDR3 is TGTGCCAGCAGCGTCGGACTCCTGGGTTACAATGAGCAGTTCTTC.

The CDR3 coding sequence is TGTGCCTGGGGATTTGGTAAAAGCTACACCTTC. This gives the protein CAWGFGKSYTF. The genes are TRBV30 and TRBJ1-2; D is unclear. Germline-derived CDR1 and CDR2 are GTSNPN and SVGIG (reference sequence). V dropped 5 bases and J dropped 9 bases, with 13 bases sitting between them. The CDR3 has 11 residues.

The chain carries TRBV2 and TRBJ2-2, with TRBD1 identical over 8 bases. Germline V gene sequence: CDR1 SNHLY, CDR2 FYNNEI. The CDR3 has 16 residues. With 3 bases clipped from V and 3 bases from J, the junction kept 6 bases outside the gene matches. The CDR3, as DNA: TGTGCCAGCAGTGACAGGGGGCTTCAGTACACCGGGGAGCTGTTTTTT. As protein: CASSDRGLQYTGELFF. Full variable domain (missing parts from reference TRBV2 and TRBJ2-2): EPEVTQTPSHQVTQMGQEVILRCVPISNHLYFYWYRQILGQKVEFLVSFYNNEISEKSEIFDDQFSVERPDGSNFTLKIRSTKLEDSAMYFCASSDRGLQYTGELFFGEGSRLTVL.

The chain is built from TRBV6-6 and TRBJ2-5; 7 nucleotides align to TRBD1. The length of the CDR3 is 14 residues. V was clipped by 7 bases and J by 2 bases; unmatched bases: 7. Per the germline V gene, CDR1 is MNHNY and CDR2 is SVGAGI (reference sequence). The CDR3 loop is CASTRQGIQETQYF. In DNA form, the CDR3 reads TGTGCCAGCACCAGACAGGGAATACAAGAGACCCAGTACTTC.

The V and J genes are TRBV7-6 and TRBJ2-1, with 13 bases identical to TRBD2. Losses at the gene ends were 5 bases for V and 7 bases for J; bases not matched to a gene: 8. Germline V gene data show CDR1 as SGHVS and CDR2 as FNYEAQ. CDR3 length: 16 amino acids. The CDR3 nucleotides are TGTGCCAGCAGCCAACAACTAGCGGGAGGGCTTAATGAGCAGTTCTTC. Its protein is CASSQQLAGGLNEQFF.

The chain is built from TRBV6-5 and TRBJ2-5; a possible D gene is TRBD1 (6 bases). V was pared by 2 bases and J by 6 bases, with 16 bases between. Germline CDR1 is MNHEY and CDR2 is SVGAGI. CDR3 length: 15 amino acids. The CDR3 sequence: CASSYTTQGLKTQYF. Written as DNA, the CDR3 is TGTGCCAGCAGTTACACCACTCAGGGGTTAAAGACCCAGTACTTC.

The chain has TRBV11-2 and TRBJ1-1; D is undetermined. With 0 bases removed from V and 1 base from J, the gap between germline ends came to 9 bases. From germline, CDR1 is SGHAT and CDR2 FQNNGV. The CDR3 has 15 amino acids. In DNA form, the CDR3 reads TGTGCCAGCAGCTTAGACGGGAAATCGAACACTGAAGCTTTCTTT. Amino acids: CASSLDGKSNTEAFF.

The DNA of the CDR3 is TGTGCCACCAGCTCCCGGGCAAGGGGCCAAGAGACCCAGTACTTC. Translating it yields CATSSRARGQETQYF. The chain uses TRBV15 and TRBJ2-5, with D tentatively TRBD1 (5 bases). V was clipped by 5 bases and J by 1 base, with 14 bases between them. CDR1 and CDR2 (germline): LNHNV, YYDKDF (reference sequence). The CDR3 loop spans 15 amino acids. The full variable domain, with the rest looked up from reference TRBV15 and TRBJ2-5, is DAMVIQNPRYQVTQFGKPVTLSCSQTLNHNVMYWYQQKSSQAPKLLFHYYDKDFNNEADTPDNFQSRRPNTSFCFLDIRSPGLGDTAMYLCATSSRARGQETQYFGPGTRLLVL.

This clone showed up just once. V gene TRBV27 combines with J gene TRBJ2-1; D is unclear. This CDR3 spans 14 amino acids. Germline V lookup: CDR1 MNHEY, CDR2 SMNVEV (reference sequence). Between the trimmed V and J ends, which lost 3 bases and 8 bases, there was a span of 14 bases. The CDR3 DNA is TGTGCCAGCAGTTTTGGTGGGAAATTGGATGAGCAGTTCTTC. This encodes CASSFGGKLDEQFF.

The genes are TRBV7-2 and TRBJ2-7; TRBD1 matches at 9 bases. The CDR3 is 19 residues long. Losses at the gene ends were 1 base for V and 6 bases for J; bases not matched to a gene: 19. Per germline, CDR1 SGHTA and CDR2 FQGNSA. As DNA, the CDR3 is TGTGCCAGCAGCTTAGAAGGGACAGGGAGGCTGTCACTACTACGCGAGCAGTACTTC. Its protein is CASSLEGTGRLSLLREQYF.

The gene calls are TRBV12-5 and TRBJ1-2, with D possibly being TRBD1 (5 bases). Trimming stripped 1 base from V and 4 bases from J, with 13 bases between. The CDR3 loop spans 15 amino acids. Germline loops: CDR1 LGHNT, CDR2 FRNRAP. Written as DNA, the CDR3 is TGTGCTAGTGGTTTGGCCCGGGACGGGGTCTATGGCTACACCTTC. Its translation is CASGLARDGVYGYTF.

The chain couples TRBV5-1 to TRBJ2-3; 10 bases are shared with TRBD2. This CDR3 is built from 16 residues. V was pared by 0 bases and J by 8 bases, with 9 bases of the junction left unmatched. Germline V CDR1 and CDR2: SGHRS, YFSETQ. CDR3 DNA sequence: TGCGCCAGCAGCTTGGGGGCTAGCGGGAGTGTTAGTACGCAGTATTTT. It is translated as CASSLGASGSVSTQYF.

The V call is TRBV27, the J call TRBJ2-4; either TRBD1 or TRBD2 may fit D (6 bases each). The germline gives CDR1 MNHEY, CDR2 SMNVEV (reference sequence). This CDR3 is built from 17 residues. The V gene lost 2 bases and the J gene lost 0 bases, with 14 bases spanning the gap. CDR3 loop: CASSLRGDPLAKNIQYF. CDR3 nucleotide sequence: TGTGCCAGCAGTTTAAGGGGGGATCCCCTAGCCAAAAACATTCAGTACTTC.

The V call is TRBV6-1, the J call TRBJ2-4; unclear D gene. Trimming pared 4 bases from V and 0 bases from J, leaving 16 bases between. The germline gives CDR1 MNHNS, CDR2 SASEGT. CDR3 length: 17 residues. CDR3 DNA: TGTGCCAGCAGTGCTGGGCGCACTCAGCTAGCCAAAAACATTCAGTACTTC. This codes for CASSAGRTQLAKNIQYF.